This TCR beta chain was sequenced in a study of blood T cell repertoires in COVID-19. V lost 0 bases and J lost 3; bases outside the gene matches: 5. Germline V gene lookup returns CDR1 SGDLS and CDR2 YYNGEE. The CDR3 is made up of 15 amino acids. The table came from immunoSEQ multiplex PCR; TCRdb's copy has only in-frame clones and leaves some out. Among some 74,000 clones listed, approximately 80% were seen once. The V call is TRBV9, the J call TRBJ2-7; 8 positions match TRBD2. The TCR originated in a human donor in a cohort sampled during active COVID-19. The sequencing input was peripheral blood. CDR3 bases: TGTGCCAGCAGCGTAGGGGGACTAGGAGTCTACGAGCAGTACTTC. Encoded protein: CASSVGGLGVYEQYF.